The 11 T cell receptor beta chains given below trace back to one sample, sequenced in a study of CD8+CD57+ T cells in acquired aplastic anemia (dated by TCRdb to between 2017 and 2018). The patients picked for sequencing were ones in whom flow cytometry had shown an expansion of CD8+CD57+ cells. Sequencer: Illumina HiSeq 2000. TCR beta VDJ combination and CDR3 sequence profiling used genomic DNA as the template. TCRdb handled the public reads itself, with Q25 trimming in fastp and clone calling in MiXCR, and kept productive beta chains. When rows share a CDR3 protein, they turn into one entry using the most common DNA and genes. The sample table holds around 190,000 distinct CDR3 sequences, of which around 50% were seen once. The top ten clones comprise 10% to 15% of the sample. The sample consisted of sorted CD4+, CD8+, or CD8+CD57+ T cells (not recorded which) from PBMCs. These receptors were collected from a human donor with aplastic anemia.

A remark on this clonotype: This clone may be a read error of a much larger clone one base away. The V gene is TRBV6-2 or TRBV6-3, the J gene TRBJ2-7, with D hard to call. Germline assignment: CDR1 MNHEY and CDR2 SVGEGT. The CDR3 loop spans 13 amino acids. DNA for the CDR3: TGTGCCTGCAGGTCCGATACGTATAACGAGCAGTACTTC. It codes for CACRSDTYNEQYF.

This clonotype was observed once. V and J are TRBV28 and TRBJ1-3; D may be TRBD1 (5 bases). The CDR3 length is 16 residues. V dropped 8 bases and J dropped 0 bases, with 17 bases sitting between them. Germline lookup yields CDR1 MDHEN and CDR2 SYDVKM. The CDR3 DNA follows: TGTGCCAGCCTCTCAAGGGACGGGCACTCTGGAAACACCATATATTTT. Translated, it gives CASLSRDGHSGNTIYF.

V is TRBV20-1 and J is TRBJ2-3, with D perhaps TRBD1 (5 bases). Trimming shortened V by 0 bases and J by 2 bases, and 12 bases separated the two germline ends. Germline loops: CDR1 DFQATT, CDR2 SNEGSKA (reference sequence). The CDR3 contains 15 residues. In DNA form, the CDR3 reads TGCAGTGCTAGAGATCAGGATGGGGCCACAGATACGCAGTATTTT. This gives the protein CSARDQDGATDTQYF.

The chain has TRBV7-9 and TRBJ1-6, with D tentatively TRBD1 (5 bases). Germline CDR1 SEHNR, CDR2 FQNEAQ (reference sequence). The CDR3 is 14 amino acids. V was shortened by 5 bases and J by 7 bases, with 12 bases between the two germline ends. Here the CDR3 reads CASSPRTINSPLHF. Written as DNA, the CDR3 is TGTGCCAGCAGCCCCCGGACAATCAATTCACCCCTCCACTTT.

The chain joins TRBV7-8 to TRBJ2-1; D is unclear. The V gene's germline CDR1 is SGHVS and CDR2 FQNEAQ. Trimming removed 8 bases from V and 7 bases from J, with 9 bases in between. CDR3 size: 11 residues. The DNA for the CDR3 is TGTGCCAGCGAGGTCCTGAATGAGCAGTTCTTC. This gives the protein CASEVLNEQFF. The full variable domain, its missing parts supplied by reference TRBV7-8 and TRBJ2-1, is GAGVSQSPRYKVAKRGQDVALRCDPISGHVSLFWYQQALGQGPEFLTYFQNEAQLDKSGLPSDRFFAERPEGSVSTLKIQRTQQEDSAVYLCASEVLNEQFFGPGTRLTVL.

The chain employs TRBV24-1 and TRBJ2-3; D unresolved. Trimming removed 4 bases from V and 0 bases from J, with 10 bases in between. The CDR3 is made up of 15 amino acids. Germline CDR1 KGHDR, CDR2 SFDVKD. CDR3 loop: CATSDRRVSTDTQYF. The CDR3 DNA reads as TGTGCCACCAGTGACCGACGGGTTAGCACAGATACGCAGTATTTT.

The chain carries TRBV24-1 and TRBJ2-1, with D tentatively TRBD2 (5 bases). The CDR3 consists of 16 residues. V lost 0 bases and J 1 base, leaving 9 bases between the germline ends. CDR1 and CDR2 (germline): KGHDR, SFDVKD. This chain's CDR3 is CATSDLHGGSYNEQFF. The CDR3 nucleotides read TGTGCCACCAGTGATTTGCATGGCGGGTCCTACAATGAGCAGTTCTTC.

CDR3 amino acids: CASSNKPFYTF. The DNA of the CDR3 is TGTGCCAGCAGTAATAAACCCTTTTACACCTTC. V is TRBV7-9 and J is TRBJ1-2, with D unclear. The CDR3 totals 11 residues. V was trimmed by 6 bases and J by 11 bases, leaving 13 bases between them. The germline V gene has CDR1 SEHNR and CDR2 FQNEAQ (reference sequence).

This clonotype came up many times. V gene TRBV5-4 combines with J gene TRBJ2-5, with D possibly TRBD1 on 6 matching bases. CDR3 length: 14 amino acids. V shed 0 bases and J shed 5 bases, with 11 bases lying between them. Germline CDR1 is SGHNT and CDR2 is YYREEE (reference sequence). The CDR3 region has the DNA TGTGCCAGCAGCTTGGCCGACAGGATGGAGACCCAGTACTTC. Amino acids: CASSLADRMETQYF.

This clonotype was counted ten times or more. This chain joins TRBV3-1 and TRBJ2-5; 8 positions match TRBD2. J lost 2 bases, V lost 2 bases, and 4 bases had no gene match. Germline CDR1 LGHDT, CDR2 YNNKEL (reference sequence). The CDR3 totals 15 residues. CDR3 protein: CASSQLVAGQETQYF. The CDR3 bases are TGTGCCAGCAGCCAATTGGTAGCGGGGCAAGAGACCCAGTACTTC.

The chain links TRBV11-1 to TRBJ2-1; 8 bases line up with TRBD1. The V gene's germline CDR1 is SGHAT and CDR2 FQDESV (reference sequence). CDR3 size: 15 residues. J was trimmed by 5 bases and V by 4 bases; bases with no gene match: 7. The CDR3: CASSSGQGPNNEQFF. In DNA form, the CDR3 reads TGTGCCAGCAGCTCCGGACAGGGACCCAACAATGAGCAGTTCTTC. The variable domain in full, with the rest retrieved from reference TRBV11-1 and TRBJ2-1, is EAEVAQSPRYKITEKSQAVAFWCDPISGHATLYWYRQILGQGPELLVQFQDESVVDDSQLPKDRFSAERLKGVDSTLKIQPAELGDSAMYLCASSSGQGPNNEQFFGPGTRLTVL.